The clone carrying this T cell receptor beta chain was seen only a few times. Antigen specificity is unknown. RNA transcripts gave rise to amplified TCR beta CDR3 regions. Primed by the HTBI set, a first-round RT-PCR was run on the TCR CDR3. One entry per CDR3 protein results from TCRdb running MiXCR on the multiplex PCR reads. Counted here are some 510,000 distinct CDR3 sequences, 46% occurring once; the ten biggest clones make up about 8.2%. This record belongs to a study of T cells in Graves' hyperthyroidism and ophthalmopathy. Study results and limitations: Blood also showed most of the thyroid clonotypes that were expanded above 0.001.

The trim removed 6 bases at V and 7 bases at J, leaving 9 bases unmatched. This CDR3 is 14 amino acids long. Patients aged 18 to 65 had newly diagnosed hyperthyroidism of under 2 months' duration. The chain employs TRBV12-3 or TRBV12-4 and TRBJ1-3; the match to TRBD1 covers 7 bases. This receptor was obtained from a woman younger than 35 with Graves' hyperthyroidism. The specimen sequenced was peripheral blood or thyroid tissue (not recorded which). CDR3 residues: CASSLDRTWNTIYF. The CDR3 nucleotides read TGTGCCAGCAGCCTGGACAGGACCTGGAACACCATATATTTT.